Listed below are T cell receptor beta chains from one sample, sequenced in a study of regulatory dendritic cells for organ transplantation. TCRdb keeps only in-frame clones here, not all; method: immunoSEQ multiplex PCR. The data show around 11,000 clones, around 71% seen once. For these TCRs, the target antigens are not known. The source material was naive CD4+ T cells from blood cultured with dendritic cells. Receptor source: a human donor in good health. The conserved cysteine and the conserved F or W are not part of the CDR3 here.

TRBV2	TRBJ2-1	ASSDPRESYNEQF
TRBV5-1	TRBJ1-6	ASSVETGVVSPLH
TRBV11-2	TRBJ1-6	ASSLGTGFPLH
TRBV2	TRBJ2-2	ASVAGGYMYTGELF
TRBV2	TRBJ1-1	ASRDQGLNTEAF
TRBV5-1	TRBJ2-7	ASSLDQGPYEQY
TRBV29-1	TRBJ1-2	SAGTGSSPNYGYT
TRBV5-4	TRBJ2-3	ASSLPGTDTQY
TRBV7-9	TRBJ2-7	ASSFPGQGLSYEQY
TRBV5-4	TRBJ1-2	ASSWGRGYT
TRBV4-1	TRBJ2-2	ASSQRGALNTGELF
TRBV6-6	TRBJ1-2	ASSYGTPQAPGYT
TRBV20-1	TRBJ2-7	SATRLDEQY
TRBV7-9	TRBJ2-2	ASSSQGAGGELF
TRBV7-2	TRBJ1-2	ASSLGGVYGYT
TRBV6-5	TRBJ1-6	ASRTKEGLGSPLH
TRBV7-2	TRBJ1-2	ASSDTGYGYT
TRBV27	TRBJ2-7	ASSLGWQDGLYEQY
TRBV7-2	TRBJ2-2	ASSPRLAGGRSTGELF
TRBV29-1	TRBJ2-3	SVDTSGAADTQY
TRBV27	TRBJ2-5	ASSLRRGGHQETQY
TRBV19	TRBJ1-4	ATRLRQNEKLF
TRBV5-1	TRBJ1-3	ASSLGQGSWFAGNTIY
TRBV10-3	TRBJ1-5	AISQETHNQPQH
TRBV7-2	TRBJ2-7	ASSLISYEQY
TRBV5-1	TRBJ1-3	ASSFGGRQLSGNTIY
TRBV4-2	TRBJ1-2	ASSPDSLQRQGAIGGYT
TRBV7-2	TRBJ2-7	ASSFGQGVKY
TRBV5-1	TRBJ1-6	ASSLAGVVYSPLH
TRBV11-3	TRBJ1-5	ASPPPNSNQPQH
TRBV6-5	TRBJ1-1	ASSYSARGNTEAF
TRBV6-5	TRBJ2-1	ASSSRLAGINNEQF
TRBV7-2	TRBJ2-2	ASSLEAGATGELF
TRBV19	TRBJ1-1	ASSATGQGMNTEAF
TRBV5-8	TRBJ1-4	ASSLRTGYGEKLF
TRBV27	TRBJ1-6	ASSLSGTGFVTYNSPLH
TRBV6-1	TRBJ1-4	ASSEALGGRDSLGTNEKLF
TRBV5-1	TRBJ1-1	ASSLGGGGRNTEAF
TRBV11-3	TRBJ2-2	ASSFALVTGELF
TRBV7-9	TRBJ1-6	ASSLGGGVNSPLH
TRBV9	TRBJ2-5	ASSNREGQGETQY
TRBV7-2	TRBJ1-2	ASSLDRGRGGYT
TRBV7-2	TRBJ2-2	ASRSPGLVNTGELF
TRBV9	TRBJ1-1	ASSVAALSAGTGATEAF
TRBV6-1	TRBJ2-1	ASLASGTYNEQF
TRBV2	TRBJ1-1	ASRERENTEAF
TRBV5-1	TRBJ2-1	ASSLGETAGWF
TRBV5-1	TRBJ2-3	ASSPTVSTDTQY
TRBV27	TRBJ2-5	ASRLGIRQGETQY
TRBV2	TRBJ1-2	ASMDRGDYGYT
TRBV2	TRBJ1-5	ASSEVRVYSNQPQH
TRBV5-1	TRBJ2-1	ASSFLGTSGGYYNEQF
TRBV6-5	TRBJ1-3	ASSPGSAGNTIY
TRBV27	TRBJ1-1	ASSFGFGTANTEAF
TRBV18	TRBJ1-2	ASALPPGQSYRYT